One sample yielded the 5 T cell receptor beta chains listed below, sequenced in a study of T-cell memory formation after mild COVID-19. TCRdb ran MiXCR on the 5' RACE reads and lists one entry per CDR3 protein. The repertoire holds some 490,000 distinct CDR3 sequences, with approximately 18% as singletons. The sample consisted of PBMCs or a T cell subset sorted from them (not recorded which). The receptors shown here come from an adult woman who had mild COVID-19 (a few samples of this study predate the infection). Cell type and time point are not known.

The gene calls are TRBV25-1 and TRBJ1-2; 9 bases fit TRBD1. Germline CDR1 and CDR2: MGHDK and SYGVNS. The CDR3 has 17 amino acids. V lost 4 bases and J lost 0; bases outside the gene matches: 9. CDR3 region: CASSGPGTGLPNYGYTF. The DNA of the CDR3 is TGTGCCAGCAGTGGCCCCGGGACAGGGCTTCCTAACTATGGCTACACCTTC.

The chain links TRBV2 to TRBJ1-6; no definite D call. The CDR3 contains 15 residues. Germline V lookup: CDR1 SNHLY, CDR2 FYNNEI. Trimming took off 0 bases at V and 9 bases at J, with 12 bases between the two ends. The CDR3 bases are TGTGCCAGCAGTGAAGCGAGGCGACTCGGTTCACCCCTCCACTTT. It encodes CASSEARRLGSPLHF.

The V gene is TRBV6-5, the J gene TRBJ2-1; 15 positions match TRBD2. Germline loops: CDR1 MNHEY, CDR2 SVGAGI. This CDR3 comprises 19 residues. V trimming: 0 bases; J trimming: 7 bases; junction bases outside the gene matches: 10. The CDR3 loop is CASSYSERGLAGGLNEQFF. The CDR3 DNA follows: TGTGCCAGCAGTTACTCTGAGAGGGGACTAGCGGGAGGATTGAATGAGCAGTTCTTC.

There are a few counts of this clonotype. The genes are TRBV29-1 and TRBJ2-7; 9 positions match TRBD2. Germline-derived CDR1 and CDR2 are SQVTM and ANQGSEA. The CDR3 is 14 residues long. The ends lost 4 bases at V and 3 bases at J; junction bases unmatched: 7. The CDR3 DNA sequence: TGCAGCGTTGGGCGGGGGGGCCTGAACTACGAGCAGTACTTC. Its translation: CSVGRGGLNYEQYF.

CDR3 in DNA: TGTGCTGGTCTAGCGGGAGGCTGGAATGAGCAGTTCTTC. Translating gives CAGLAGGWNEQFF. V usage is TRBV12-5 and J usage is TRBJ2-1; 11 bases fit TRBD2. J was trimmed by 7 bases and V by 11 bases; bases with no gene match: 7. Germline V gives CDR1 LGHNT, CDR2 FRNRAP. This CDR3 is built from 13 residues. Full variable domain (missing parts from reference TRBV12-5 and TRBJ2-1): DARVTQTPRHKVTEMGQEVTMRCQPILGHNTVFWYRQTMMQGLELLAYFRNRAPLDDSGMPKDRFSAEMPDATLATLKIQPSEPRDSAVYFCAGLAGGWNEQFFGPGTRLTVL.